Listed here are 19 T cell receptor beta chains from one sample, sequenced in a study of response to subunit inactivated influenza vaccine. One entry per CDR3 protein, called by TCRdb with MiXCR from the RT-PCR reads. The sample has about 540,000 distinct CDR3 sequences; around 25% are singletons. This sample also appeared in a second study, on T cells expressing NK-cell markers. From that paper: UMIs were included in TCR beta cDNA generated by 5'RACE template switching.

Specimen: CD4+ T cells sorted from PBMCs, collected 11 to 12 days after vaccination. The source of these receptors is a man between 45 and 60 years old who received an inactivated influenza vaccine.

This clonotype turned up a few times. The gene calls are TRBV12-3 or TRBV12-4 and TRBJ2-2; D unresolved. The germline V and J ends were trimmed by 5 bases and 8 bases, with 12 bases remaining between them. CDR3 length equals 13 residues. CDR3 nucleotide sequence: TGTGCCAGCAGTACGGACCCGAGGGGGGAGCTGTTTTTT. Encoded protein: CASSTDPRGELFF.

V is TRBV12-3 or TRBV12-4 and J is TRBJ1-1; D is undetermined. Trimming stripped 2 bases from V and 6 bases from J, with 10 bases between. The CDR3 spans 13 residues. Written as DNA, the CDR3 is TGTGCCAGCAGTTTACGGCCGATGTCTGAAGCTTTCTTT. Its protein is CASSLRPMSEAFF.

The chain recombines TRBV6-1 with TRBJ2-3; 10 nucleotides match TRBD1. The CDR3 loop spans 15 amino acids. The V gene's germline CDR1 is MNHNS and CDR2 SASEGT. Trimming cost V 6 bases and J 1 base; bases outside gene matches: 4. CDR3: CASRSGTGGTDTQYF. The CDR3 coding sequence is TGTGCCAGCAGATCCGGGACAGGGGGCACAGATACGCAGTATTTT.

V usage is TRBV12-3 or TRBV12-4 and J usage is TRBJ1-2, with D unresolved. Trimming took 5 bases from V and 0 from J, leaving 10 bases between them. CDR3 length: 14 amino acids. The CDR3 nucleotides are TGTGCCAGCAGTGGCCGGATTTCTAACTATGGCTACACCTTC. This sequence encodes CASSGRISNYGYTF.

This chain uses TRBV6-2 or TRBV6-3 with TRBJ2-2; no firm D call. Germline V gene data show CDR1 as MNHEY and CDR2 as SVGEGT. Trimming pared 8 bases from V and 6 bases from J, leaving 13 bases between. The CDR3 is 13 amino acids. In nucleotides, the CDR3 is TGTGCCAGCCGACCGACTTCGTCCGGGGAGCTGTTTTTT. Encoded protein: CASRPTSSGELFF.

This chain connects TRBV20-1 to TRBJ2-7; D remains ambiguous. Looked up from germline, CDR1 is DFQATT and CDR2 is SNEGSKA (reference sequence). CDR3 length equals 13 residues. The germline V and J ends were trimmed by 0 bases and 3 bases, with 9 bases remaining between them. The DNA of the CDR3 is TGCAGTGCTAGAGATCCATTGGGCTACGAGCAGTACTTC. Encoded protein: CSARDPLGYEQYF.

The chain couples TRBV5-1 to TRBJ2-5, with a possible D match to TRBD2 (5 bases). This CDR3 region has 14 residues. V gave up 4 bases and J gave up 4 bases, with 14 bases separating them. Germline V gives CDR1 SGHRS, CDR2 YFSETQ. CDR3 region: CASSQVTSRETQYF. DNA for the CDR3: TGCGCCAGCAGCCAAGTAACTAGTCGAGAGACCCAGTACTTC.

Regarding this clonotype: One end of the junction varies from germline; a read error may be responsible. V is TRBV7-7 and J is TRBJ2-1; D is uncertain. Per the germline V gene, CDR1 is SSHAT and CDR2 is FNYEAQ (reference sequence). The CDR3 runs 13 residues. CDR3 bases: TGTGCTAGCAGCTACGGACCTACCTATGAGCAGTTCTTC. It encodes CASSYGPTYEQFF.

This chain links TRBV5-1 with TRBJ1-1, with 7 bases matching TRBD1. CDR1 is SGHRS and CDR2 is YFSETQ in the germline V gene. V trimming: 0 bases; J trimming: 0 bases; junction bases outside the gene matches: 2. The CDR3 covers 15 residues. The CDR3 nucleotides read TGCGCCAGCAGCTTGGCGGACAGGATGAACACTGAAGCTTTCTTT. Its translation is CASSLADRMNTEAFF. Variable domain in full (rest from reference TRBV5-1 and TRBJ1-1): KAGVTQTPRYLIKTRGQQVTLSCSPISGHRSVSWYQQTPGQGLQFLFEYFSETQRNKGNFPGRFSGRQFSNSRSEMNVSTLELGDSALYLCASSLADRMNTEAFFGQGTRLTVV.

This clonotype appeared a few times. This chain uses TRBV10-3 with TRBJ2-6; 10 bases match TRBD1. After removal of 6 bases from V and 4 bases from J, the junction contained 6 bases not matched to a gene. The CDR3 has 16 amino acids. Germline CDR1 is ENHRY and CDR2 is SYGVKD. In nucleotides, the CDR3 is TGTGCCATCAGGGCCGGGACAGGGGCCGGGGCCAACGTCCTGACTTTC. This gives the protein CAIRAGTGAGANVLTF.

On this clonotype: A much larger clone differs by one base, so this may be a read error. The chain couples TRBV25-1 to TRBJ2-2; D is perhaps TRBD2 (5 bases). The CDR3 runs to 12 residues. The germline V and J ends were trimmed by 6 bases and 6 bases, with 8 bases remaining between them. Germline V gene data show CDR1 as MGHDK and CDR2 as SYGVNS. CDR3 sequence (DNA): TGTGCCAGCAGGGGCGGGCCCGGGGAGCTGTTTTTT. Translation gives CASRGGPGELFF.

The chain joins TRBV6-1 to TRBJ2-2, with a tentative D call TRBD2 (5 bases). The ends were cut back, 5 bases at V and 4 bases at J, with 14 bases in the middle. Germline lookup yields CDR1 MNHNS and CDR2 SASEGT. The length of the CDR3 is 15 residues. Here the CDR3 DNA reads TGTGCCAGCAGTCAGCATAGCGTAAGCACCGGGGAGCTGTTTTTT. Translated: CASSQHSVSTGELFF.

The genes are TRBV2 and TRBJ1-1, with TRBD1 as a possible D gene (5 bases). Trimming took off 6 bases at V and 2 bases at J, with 13 bases between the two ends. The CDR3 is 14 amino acids. Germline CDR1 reads SNHLY; CDR2 reads FYNNEI. DNA for the CDR3: TGTGCCAGCAGACCGGACACGATCAACACTGAAGCTTTCTTT. This encodes CASRPDTINTEAFF.

This CDR3 reads CASSFPSQGQETQYF. In DNA form, the CDR3 reads TGCGCCAGCAGCTTTCCGTCACAGGGACAAGAGACCCAGTACTTC. The V gene is TRBV5-1, the J gene TRBJ2-5, with D perhaps matching TRBD1 (6 bases). Trimming stripped 2 bases from V and 2 bases from J, with 13 bases between. Looked up from germline, CDR1 is SGHRS and CDR2 is YFSETQ. The CDR3 is 15 residues long.

The chain recombines TRBV6-2 or TRBV6-3 with TRBJ2-4; TRBD1 matches 10 bases. CDR3 length: 15 residues. Germline CDR1 MNHEY, CDR2 SVGEGT. Germline trimming cut 5 bases from V and 6 bases from J; bases unmatched to any gene: 7. Here the CDR3 reads CASSRDRGFLNIQYF. CDR3 sequence (DNA): TGTGCCAGCAGTCGGGACAGGGGCTTTTTAAACATTCAGTACTTC.

V and J are TRBV20-1 and TRBJ2-1; TRBD2 agrees at 7 bases. The CDR3 loop spans 14 amino acids. With 0 bases clipped from V and 5 bases from J, the junction kept 4 bases outside the gene matches. CDR1 and CDR2 from the germline V gene are DFQATT and SNEGSKA (reference sequence). CDR3 region: CSARDGGGNNEQFF. In DNA, the CDR3 is TGCAGTGCTAGAGATGGCGGGGGTAACAATGAGCAGTTCTTC.

This clonotype was seen only a few times. The chain has TRBV5-5 and TRBJ2-7, with a weak D call TRBD1 (5 bases). The CDR3 runs 15 residues. CDR1 SGHKS and CDR2 YYEKEE come from the germline V gene (reference sequence). V was cut by 1 base and J by 0 bases, with 11 bases left in between. In DNA, the CDR3 is TGTGCCAGCAGCTTGCCAGGGCCTATCTCCTACGAGCAGTACTTC. Translating it yields CASSLPGPISYEQYF.

The table lists this clonotype with a few counts. The chain carries TRBV7-2 and TRBJ2-1; 7 positions agree with TRBD1. After removal of 3 bases from V and 5 bases from J, the junction contained 4 bases not matched to a gene. CDR1 is SGHTA and CDR2 is FQGNSA in the germline V gene. The CDR3 is made up of 14 amino acids. Here the CDR3 DNA reads TGTGCCAGCAGCTTCAGGACAGGAAACAATGAGCAGTTCTTC. This gives the protein CASSFRTGNNEQFF.

This clonotype was seen a few times. The genes are TRBV7-8 and TRBJ1-6; 7 nucleotides agree with TRBD1. Germline V gene data show CDR1 as SGHVS and CDR2 as FQNEAQ. Losses at the gene ends were 4 bases for V and 7 bases for J; bases not matched to a gene: 7. The CDR3 spans 15 residues. The CDR3, as DNA: TGTGCCAGCAGCTCGCTGACAGGGCAGAATTCACCCCTCCACTTT. This codes for CASSSLTGQNSPLHF.